These T cell receptor beta chains were read from a single sample in a study of T cell changes during pregnancy in multiple sclerosis. Clones were sequenced by immunoSEQ multiplex PCR, and TCRdb holds only the in-frame ones, with some missing. The sample holds 35,000 to 45,000 clones, approximately 90% seen once. The sequencing here drew on peripheral blood, taken before pregnancy. The receptors derive from a female donor with multiple sclerosis, enrolled in a pregnancy study. Each CDR3 is given with its conserved first and last residue. D genes are given only for firm matches. Size tells how often a clone was seen (once, few, many) or the class of an expanded clone, and some rows leave it out.

D gene	clone size	V gene	J gene	CDR3 DNA	CDR3 protein
.	.	TRBV6-5	TRBJ2-6	TGTGCCAGCAGTTATTTCGGCTCTGGGGCCAACGTCCTGACTTTC	CASSYFGSGANVLTF
.	once	TRBV18	TRBJ1-3	TGTGCCAGCTCACCCTTTCCACATATCTCTGGAAACACCATATATTTT	CASSPFPHISGNTIYF
.	few	TRBV29-1	TRBJ2-7	TGCAGCGTATGGACGGAGGACTCCTACGAGCAGTACTTC	CSVWTEDSYEQYF
.	.	TRBV30	TRBJ1-3	TGTGCCTGGAGTGTAGAGAACACCATATATTTT	CAWSVENTIYF
.	.	TRBV5-1	TRBJ1-2	TGCGCCAGCAGCTTGGTGGAGGGGTTGGATGGCTACACCTTC	CASSLVEGLDGYTF
.	.	TRBV6-1	TRBJ2-7	TGTGCCAGCAGTCAGGCTCTGGAGCAGTACTTC	CASSQALEQYF
TRBD1	.	TRBV5-1	TRBJ1-2	TGCGCCAGCAGCGCAGGGGGGATGGCTGGCTACACCTTC	CASSAGGMAGYTF
.	.	TRBV27	TRBJ1-6	TGTGCCAGCAGTCCGGGTCGCTTCTATAATTCACCCCTCCACTTT	CASSPGRFYNSPLHF
.	.	TRBV5-1	TRBJ2-5	TGCGCCAGCAGCTCCACCCTAGCAGATCAAGAGACCCAGTACTTC	CASSSTLADQETQYF
.	.	TRBV7-9	TRBJ1-2	TGTGCCAGCAGCTTAGGTTCGGCGCGGATAATCTATGGCTACACCTTC	CASSLGSARIIYGYTF
.	.	TRBV19	TRBJ1-3	TGTGCCAGTAGTATCCCAGGGACAGGAAACACCATATATTTT	CASSIPGTGNTIYF
TRBD1	.	TRBV10-3	TRBJ2-1	TGTGCCATCAGTGTGGAGGACAGGTACAATGAGCAGTTCTTC	CAISVEDRYNEQFF
TRBD1	.	TRBV5-4	TRBJ2-2	TGTGCCAGCAGCTTGTGGGACAGGGGAGCGAACACCGGGGAGCTGTTTTTT	CASSLWDRGANTGELFF
.	.	TRBV19	TRBJ1-5	TGTGCCAGTCTAGGGGGGGGTCACCAGCCCCAGCATTTT	CASLGGGHQPQHF
TRBD1	.	TRBV28	TRBJ2-3	TGTGCCAGCAGTGACTACGACGGACAGGGGGCAAAGGATACGCAGTATTTT	CASSDYDGQGAKDTQYF
TRBD1	.	TRBV27	TRBJ1-1	TGTGCCAGCAGTTTGGACAGGGAGTGGACTGAAGCTTTCTTT	CASSLDREWTEAFF
TRBD1	.	TRBV4-2	TRBJ2-2	TGTGCCAGCAGCCCCCGCCAGGGACAGGGGTTGCTGCACACCGGGGAGCTGTTTTTT	CASSPRQGQGLLHTGELFF
.	.	TRBV25-1	TRBJ2-5	TGTGCCAGCAGTGAATCCCAGTCATATTACCAAGAGACCCAGTACTTC	CASSESQSYYQETQYF
.	.	TRBV29-1	TRBJ1-2	TGCAGCGTTTCTGACAGTACTAACTATGGCTACACCTTC	CSVSDSTNYGYTF